This T cell receptor (beta chain) was recorded in a study of blood T cell repertoires in COVID-19 (dated by TCRdb to 2018 to 2020). Regarding the research as a whole: The collaborator samples originated in the United States, Italy and Spain and spanned the acute and convalescent phases of COVID-19. The prospective study material was composed of cDNA or gDNA derived from T cells, B-cell-depleted T cells, or PBMCs. Deeply sampled blood TCRbeta repertoires from subjects exposed to, actively infected with, or recovered from COVID-19 were included in the dataset. The repertoires were released in a freely available public database intended as a resource for research on the immune response to SARS-CoV-2. The samples were drawn from the first 160 participants of the ongoing ImmuneRACE study and from some 1,300 subjects provided by 6 global collaborators. Sample metadata almost always included a de-identified subject ID, COVID-19 status, age in years and sex. Where HLA class I and class II types were available, the types were taken from metadata supplied by the sample provider, not from assay-based typing. Study-wide conclusions, independent of this receptor: How much clinical and demographic metadata was included differed by source and by participant, and the metadata was provided uncurated.

Whole blood was collected in K2EDTA tubes by collaborating institutions according to the institutions' own protocols. Collaborator samples were shipped for TCRbeta analysis as frozen whole blood, isolated PBMCs, or DNA extracted from either sample type. The immunoSEQ Assay, a bias-controlled multiplex PCR, was used to amplify TCRbeta CDR3 regions from genomic DNA. From the authors' description of their analysis: The number of nucleated cells in each sample was estimated by amplification of reference gene primers within the assay. To quantify the absolute abundance of each unique TCRbeta CDR3 rearrangement, sequence reads were collapsed and filtered. For each sample, productive Simpson clonality was calculated as the square root of Simpson's diversity index over productive rearrangements. Not all clones reach the TCRdb copy of this immuneACCESS table, which keeps in-frame sequences only. Checked studies attribute under half of the gap to unresolved V genes and leave the rest unexplained. The V and J calls and clone size are taken from that table; D and trimming were inferred from the DNA. The sample records about 110,000 clones, 88% of which are singletons. 5.5% to 8% of the sample is taken by the ten largest.

Points on this clone: This clone's antigen is unknown. Base qualities are missing; no much larger clone stands one base away.

This TCR was sampled from a man aged 45-60 years with active or convalescent COVID-19. Sequenced material: peripheral blood.

The nucleotide sequence reads TGTGCCAGCAGGAGCGTAAGAGCCGGGGAGCTGTTTTTT. This sequence encodes CASRSVRAGELFF. The rearranged chain carries TRBV12-3 or TRBV12-4 and TRBJ2-2, with the D gene uncertain. The CDR3, cysteine through phenylalanine, is 13 amino acids long. The retained sequence is limited to the CDR3, 39 bases, with the frame set at the first base. V is cut by 6 bases and J by 6 bases, and the space between the germline ends is 11 bases.